The text below deals with one T cell receptor (beta chain). The antigen is not known. These data are taken from a study of CD8+CD57+ T cells in acquired aplastic anemia. Study information: The average for DNA from sorted CD4+ and CD8+ cells was 2.5 to 4 ug.

Investigators profiled TCR beta VDJ and CDR3 from genomic DNA template. MiXCR, applied by TCRdb to the reads, yields one record per CDR3 protein. The sample records hundreds of thousands of distinct CDR3 sequences, around a third being singletons. Previously, flow cytometry had revealed CD8+CD57+ cell expansion in the patients chosen for sequencing. None of the patients had been given any therapy when their blood was sampled. Whole-study findings and limits: Shared by patients and controls, approximately 29 CD8+ CDR3s were abundant in patients. The CD8+ Simpson's diversity of patients and controls was not significantly different.

V lost 6 bases to trimming and J lost 0 bases, with 12 bases between them. Looked up from germline, CDR1 is MNHNS and CDR2 is SASEGT. The CDR3 sequence is 16 residues long. V and J are TRBV6-1 and TRBJ1-6; tentative D call: TRBD1 (5 bases). The sequenced material came from sorted CD4+, CD8+, or CD8+CD57+ T cells (not recorded which) from PBMCs. This TCR was recovered from a human donor with aplastic anemia. CDR3 DNA sequence: TGTGCCAGCAGGAAGGGGTCGAGCTCCTATAATTCACCCCTCCACTTT. Translating it yields CASRKGSSSYNSPLHF.